What follows describes a single T cell receptor beta chain. Its antigen remains unknown. Germline values: CDR1 MDHEN, CDR2 SYDVKM. CDR3 length equals 15 residues. The V gene lost 4 bases and the J gene lost 2 bases, with 15 bases spanning the gap. Investigators reverse transcribed all isolated RNA, so they sequenced expressed TCRB transcripts. Deep immunoSEQ sequencing covered naive, central memory and regulatory T cell samples. Produced via immunoSEQ multiplex PCR; TCRdb's table is partial and in-frame only. The data show 150,000 to 200,000 clones, roughly 9% seen once. The entry originates in a study of beta chain features in type 1 diabetes. Overall study findings and caveats: Although PCR might favor shorter templates, it would do so equally in patients and controls. TCRB CDR3 length was moderately but significantly reduced in all four CD4+ subsets of Type 1 diabetes patients.

The chain uses TRBV28 and TRBJ2-7; D uncertain. The origin of this receptor is a woman in her 30s with type 1 diabetes. What was sequenced was central memory CD4+ T cells from blood. The DNA of the CDR3 is TGTGCCAGCAGTTCCCTTGGGCAGCAAGCCTACGAGCAGTACTTC. As protein: CASSSLGQQAYEQYF.